Listed here are 3 T cell receptor beta chains from one sample, sequenced in a study of shared clonotypes between healthy human individuals. Assay used: immunoSEQ multiplex PCR; TCRdb lists only in-frame clones, some missing. Among roughly 1.5 million clones, approximately 98% were seen once, and the ten largest hold roughly 0.45%. The specimen sequenced was naive CD4+ T cells sorted from blood. Subset indicated: CD45RA+ positively selected. The receptors shown here come from a man aged 25 to 40 in good health.

The rearrangement uses TRBV5-1 and TRBJ2-1; weak D call: TRBD1 (6 bases). Trimming removed 0 bases from V and 5 bases from J, with 15 bases in between. This CDR3 region has 16 residues. Germline V lookup: CDR1 SGHRS, CDR2 YFSETQ. The chain's CDR3 is CASSLVATGLNNEQFF. The CDR3 nucleotides are TGCGCCAGCAGCTTGGTTGCGACAGGTTTGAACAATGAGCAGTTCTTC.

Concerning this clone itself: Other DNA sequences in this sample translate to the same CDR3. The rearrangement links TRBV7-9 to TRBJ1-2, with D tentatively TRBD1 (6 bases). The germline gives CDR1 SEHNR, CDR2 FQNEAQ (reference sequence). The V and J ends lost 1 base and 3 bases respectively, with 6 bases between them. This CDR3 has 13 amino acids. The CDR3 spells CASSLEGDYGYTF. CDR3 nucleotide sequence: TGTGCCAGCAGCTTAGAGGGGGACTATGGCTACACCTTC.

The rearrangement joins TRBV28 to TRBJ2-3; TRBD1 or TRBD2 may be the D gene (5 bases each). The V gene lost 8 bases and the J gene lost 6 bases, with 18 bases spanning the gap. Looked up from germline, CDR1 is MDHEN and CDR2 is SYDVKM. The CDR3 has 14 residues. The CDR3 loop is CASYRDGWGDTQYF. The CDR3 nucleotides read TGTGCCAGCTACCGGGATGGTTGGGGGGATACGCAGTATTTT.